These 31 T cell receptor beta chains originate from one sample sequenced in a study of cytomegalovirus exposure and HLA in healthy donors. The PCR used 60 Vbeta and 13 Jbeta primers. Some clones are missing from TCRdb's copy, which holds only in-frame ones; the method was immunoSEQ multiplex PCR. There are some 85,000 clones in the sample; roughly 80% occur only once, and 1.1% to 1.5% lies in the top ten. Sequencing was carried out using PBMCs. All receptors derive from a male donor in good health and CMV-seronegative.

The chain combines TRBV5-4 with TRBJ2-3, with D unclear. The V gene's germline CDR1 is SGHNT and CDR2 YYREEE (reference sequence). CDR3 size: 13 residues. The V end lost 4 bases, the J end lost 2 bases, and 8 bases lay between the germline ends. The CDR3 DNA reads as TGTGCCAGCAGCACGTCACTCACAGATACGCAGTATTTT. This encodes CASSTSLTDTQYF. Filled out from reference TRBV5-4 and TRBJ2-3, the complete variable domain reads ETGVTQSPTHLIKTRGQQVTLRCSSQSGHNTVSWYQQALGQGPQFIFQYYREEENGRGNFPPRFSGLQFPNYSSELNVNALELDDSALYLCASSTSLTDTQYFGPGTRLTVL.

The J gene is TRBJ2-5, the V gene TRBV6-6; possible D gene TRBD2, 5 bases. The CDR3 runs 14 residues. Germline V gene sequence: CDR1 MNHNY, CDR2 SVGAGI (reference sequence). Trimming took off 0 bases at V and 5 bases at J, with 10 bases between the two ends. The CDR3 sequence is CASSYSRGIETQYF. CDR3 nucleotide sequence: TGTGCCAGCAGTTACTCGAGAGGGATTGAGACCCAGTACTTC.

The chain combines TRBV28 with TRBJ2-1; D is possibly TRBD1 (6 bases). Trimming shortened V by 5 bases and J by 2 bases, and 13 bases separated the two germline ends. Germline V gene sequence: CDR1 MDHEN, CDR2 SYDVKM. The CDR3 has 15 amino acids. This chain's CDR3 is CASSPYRDPYNEQFF. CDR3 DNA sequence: TGTGCCAGCAGTCCGTACAGGGACCCCTACAATGAGCAGTTCTTC.

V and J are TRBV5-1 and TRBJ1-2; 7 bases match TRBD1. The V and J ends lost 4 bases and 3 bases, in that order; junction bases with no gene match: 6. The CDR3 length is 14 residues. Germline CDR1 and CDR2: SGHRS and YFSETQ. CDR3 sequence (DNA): TGCGCCAGCAGCACCTCCGGACAGGACTATGGCTACACCTTC. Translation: CASSTSGQDYGYTF.

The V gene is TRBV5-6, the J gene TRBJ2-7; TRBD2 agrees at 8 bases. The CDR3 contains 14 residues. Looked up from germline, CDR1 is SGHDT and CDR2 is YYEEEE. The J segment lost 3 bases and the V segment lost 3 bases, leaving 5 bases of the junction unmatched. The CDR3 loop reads CASSSTGTSYEQYF. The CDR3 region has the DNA TGTGCCAGCAGCTCAACCGGGACTAGCTACGAGCAGTACTTC.

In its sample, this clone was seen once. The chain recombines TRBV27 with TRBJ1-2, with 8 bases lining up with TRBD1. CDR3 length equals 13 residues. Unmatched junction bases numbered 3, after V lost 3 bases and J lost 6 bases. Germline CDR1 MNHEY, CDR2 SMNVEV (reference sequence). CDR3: CASSFRGRNGYTF. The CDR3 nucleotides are TGTGCCAGCAGTTTCAGGGGGCGCAATGGCTACACCTTC.

CDR3 nucleotides: TGTGCCAGCAGCGACCTTAGCGGGAGGGCTCGGGATGAGCAGTTCTTC. It yields the protein CASSDLSGRARDEQFF. The genes are TRBV9 and TRBJ2-1; 11 nucleotides agree with TRBD2. The CDR3 spans 16 residues. Germline values: CDR1 SGDLS, CDR2 YYNGEE. Trimming cost V 3 bases and J 8 bases; bases outside gene matches: 10.

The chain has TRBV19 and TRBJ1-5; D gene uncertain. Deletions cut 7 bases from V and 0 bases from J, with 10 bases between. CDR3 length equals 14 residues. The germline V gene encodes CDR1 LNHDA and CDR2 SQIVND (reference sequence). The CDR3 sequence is CASTQVTSNQPQHF. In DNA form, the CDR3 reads TGTGCCAGTACTCAGGTGACTAGCAATCAGCCCCAGCATTTT.

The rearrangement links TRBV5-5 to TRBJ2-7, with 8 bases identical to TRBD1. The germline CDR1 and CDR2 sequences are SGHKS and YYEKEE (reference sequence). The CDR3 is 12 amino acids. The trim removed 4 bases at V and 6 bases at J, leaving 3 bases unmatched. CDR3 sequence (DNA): TGTGCCAGCAGCGCGACAGGGGCCGAGCAGTACTTC. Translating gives CASSATGAEQYF.

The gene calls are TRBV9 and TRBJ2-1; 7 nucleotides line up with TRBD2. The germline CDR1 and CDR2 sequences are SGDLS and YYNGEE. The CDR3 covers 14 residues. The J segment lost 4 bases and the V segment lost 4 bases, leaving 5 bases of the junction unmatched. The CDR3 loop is CASSRSGGYNEQFF. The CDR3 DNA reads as TGTGCCAGCAGCCGGTCCGGGGGGTACAATGAGCAGTTCTTC.

CDR3 sequence reads: CASSVGDAEAFF. CDR3 DNA: TGCGCCAGCAGTGTAGGGGATGCGGAGGCTTTCTTT. The chain employs TRBV10-2 and TRBJ1-1, with D perhaps matching TRBD1 (5 bases). V was clipped by 4 bases and J by 11 bases, with 14 bases between them. Germline V lookup: CDR1 WSHSY, CDR2 SAAADI. The CDR3 has 12 residues.

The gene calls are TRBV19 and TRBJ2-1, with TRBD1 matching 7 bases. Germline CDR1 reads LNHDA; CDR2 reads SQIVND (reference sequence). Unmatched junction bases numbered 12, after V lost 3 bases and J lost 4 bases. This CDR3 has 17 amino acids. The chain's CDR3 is CASSIKKGAKGYNEQFF. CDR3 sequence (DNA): TGTGCCAGTAGTATTAAGAAGGGGGCAAAGGGGTACAATGAGCAGTTCTTC.

In nucleotides, the CDR3 is TGTGCCACCAGCAGAACGACAGGGGACTACAATGAGCAGTTCTTC. Amino acids: CATSRTTGDYNEQFF. The J gene is TRBJ2-1, the V gene TRBV15; 8 nucleotides line up with TRBD1. J lost 3 bases, V lost 2 bases, and 3 bases had no gene match. Per germline, CDR1 LNHNV and CDR2 YYDKDF (reference sequence). The CDR3 extends over 15 amino acids.

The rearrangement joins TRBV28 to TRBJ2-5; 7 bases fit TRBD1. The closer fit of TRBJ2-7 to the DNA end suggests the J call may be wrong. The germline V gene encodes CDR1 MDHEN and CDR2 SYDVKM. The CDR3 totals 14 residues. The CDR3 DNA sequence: TGTGCCAGCAGTTTATACAGGGGCCCCTACGAGCAGTACTTC. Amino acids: CASSLYRGPYEQYF.

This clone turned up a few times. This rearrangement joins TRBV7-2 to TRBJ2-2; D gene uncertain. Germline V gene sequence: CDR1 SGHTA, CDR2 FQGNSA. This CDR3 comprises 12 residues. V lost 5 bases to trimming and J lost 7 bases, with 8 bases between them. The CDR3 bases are TGTGCCAGCAGCCCAGAAGTCGGGGAGCTGTTTTTT. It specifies CASSPEVGELFF. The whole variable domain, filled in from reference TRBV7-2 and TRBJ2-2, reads GAGVSQSPSNKVTEKGKDVELRCDPISGHTALYWYRQSLGQGLEFLIYFQGNSAPDKSGLPSDRFSAERTGGSVSTLTIQRTQQEDSAVYLCASSPEVGELFFGEGSRLTVL.

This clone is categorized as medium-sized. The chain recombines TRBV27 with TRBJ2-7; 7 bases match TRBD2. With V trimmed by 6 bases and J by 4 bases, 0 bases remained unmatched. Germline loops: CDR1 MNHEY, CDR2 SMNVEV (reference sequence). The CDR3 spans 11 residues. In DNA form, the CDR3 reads TGTGCCAGCAGGGGGGGGTACGAGCAGTACTTC. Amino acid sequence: CASRGGYEQYF.

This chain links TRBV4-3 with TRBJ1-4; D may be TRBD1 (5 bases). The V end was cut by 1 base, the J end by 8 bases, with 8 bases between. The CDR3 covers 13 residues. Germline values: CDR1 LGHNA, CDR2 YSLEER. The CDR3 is CASSQVGGEKLFF. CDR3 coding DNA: TGCGCCAGCAGCCAAGTGGGGGGGGAAAAACTGTTTTTT.

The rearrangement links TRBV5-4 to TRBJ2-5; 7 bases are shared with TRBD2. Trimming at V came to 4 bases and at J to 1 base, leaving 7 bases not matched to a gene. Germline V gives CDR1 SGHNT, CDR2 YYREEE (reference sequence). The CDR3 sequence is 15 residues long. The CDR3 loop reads CASSVGGTGQETQYF. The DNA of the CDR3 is TGTGCCAGCAGCGTGGGGGGGACTGGCCAAGAGACCCAGTACTTC.

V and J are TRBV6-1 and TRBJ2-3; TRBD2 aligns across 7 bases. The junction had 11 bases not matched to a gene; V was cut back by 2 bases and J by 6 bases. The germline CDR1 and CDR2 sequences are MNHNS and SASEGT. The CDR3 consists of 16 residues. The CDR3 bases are TGTGCCAGCAGTGAAATTAGGGAGGGTCGGGGGGATACGCAGTATTTT. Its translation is CASSEIREGRGDTQYF.

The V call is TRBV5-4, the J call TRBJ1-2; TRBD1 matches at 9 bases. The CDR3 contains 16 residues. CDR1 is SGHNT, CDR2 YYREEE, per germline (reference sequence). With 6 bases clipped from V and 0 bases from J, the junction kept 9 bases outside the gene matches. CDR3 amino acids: CASTRGTGTPNYGYTF. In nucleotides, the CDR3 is TGTGCCAGCACCCGGGGGACAGGGACTCCTAACTATGGCTACACCTTC.

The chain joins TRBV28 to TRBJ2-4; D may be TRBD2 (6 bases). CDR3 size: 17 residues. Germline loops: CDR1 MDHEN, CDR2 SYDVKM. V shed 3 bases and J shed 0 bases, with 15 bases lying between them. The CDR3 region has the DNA TGTGCCAGCAGTTTTAGTAAAGGACTACTAGCCAAAAACATTCAGTACTTC. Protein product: CASSFSKGLLAKNIQYF.

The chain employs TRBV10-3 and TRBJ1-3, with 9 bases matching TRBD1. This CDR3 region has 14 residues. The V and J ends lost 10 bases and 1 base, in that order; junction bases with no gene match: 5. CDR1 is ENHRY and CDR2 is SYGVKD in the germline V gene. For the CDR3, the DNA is TGTGCCACCTGGACAGGGGTTTCTGGAAACACCATATATTTT. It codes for CATWTGVSGNTIYF.

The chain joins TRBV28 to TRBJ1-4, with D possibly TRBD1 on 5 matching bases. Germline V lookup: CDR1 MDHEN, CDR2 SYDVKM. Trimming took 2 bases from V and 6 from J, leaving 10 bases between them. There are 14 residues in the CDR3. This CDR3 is CASSLGGSDEKLFF. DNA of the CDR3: TGTGCCAGCAGTTTAGGGGGGTCGGATGAAAAACTGTTTTTT.

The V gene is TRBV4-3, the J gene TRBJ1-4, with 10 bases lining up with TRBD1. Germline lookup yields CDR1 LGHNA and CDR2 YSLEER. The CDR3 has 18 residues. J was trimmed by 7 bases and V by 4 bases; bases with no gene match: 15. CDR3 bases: TGCGCCAGCAGCCTGGGGGGACAGGGGACCTTTCGTGGTGAAAAACTGTTTTTT. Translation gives CASSLGGQGTFRGEKLFF.

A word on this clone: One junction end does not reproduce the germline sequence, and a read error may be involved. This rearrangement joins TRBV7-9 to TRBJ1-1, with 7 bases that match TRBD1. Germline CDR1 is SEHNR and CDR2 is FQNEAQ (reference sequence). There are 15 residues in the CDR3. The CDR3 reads CASSLASGQRPDAFF. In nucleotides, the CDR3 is TGTGCCAGCAGCTTAGCGTCGGGACAGCGCCCTGACGCTTTCTTT.

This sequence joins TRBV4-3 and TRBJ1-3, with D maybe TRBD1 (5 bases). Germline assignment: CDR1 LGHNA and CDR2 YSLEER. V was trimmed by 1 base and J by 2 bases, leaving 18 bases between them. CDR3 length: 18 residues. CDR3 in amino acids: CASSQGAGYSLTGNTIYF. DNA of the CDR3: TGCGCCAGCAGCCAAGGCGCAGGGTACTCTCTAACTGGAAACACCATATATTTT.

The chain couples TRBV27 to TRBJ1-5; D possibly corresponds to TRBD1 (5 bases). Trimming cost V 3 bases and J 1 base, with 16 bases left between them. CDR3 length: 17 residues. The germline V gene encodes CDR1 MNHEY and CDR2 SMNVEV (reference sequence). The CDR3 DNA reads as TGTGCCAGCAGTTTGATTTGGAGTGGGGCCAGCAATCAGCCCCAGCATTTT. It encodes CASSLIWSGASNQPQHF.

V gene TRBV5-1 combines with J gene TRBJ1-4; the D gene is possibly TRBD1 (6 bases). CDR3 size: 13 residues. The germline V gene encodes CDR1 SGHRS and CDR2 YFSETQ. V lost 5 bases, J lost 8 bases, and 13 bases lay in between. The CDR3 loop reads CASRTQGNEKLFF. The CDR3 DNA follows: TGCGCCAGCAGGACTCAGGGGAACGAAAAACTGTTTTTT.

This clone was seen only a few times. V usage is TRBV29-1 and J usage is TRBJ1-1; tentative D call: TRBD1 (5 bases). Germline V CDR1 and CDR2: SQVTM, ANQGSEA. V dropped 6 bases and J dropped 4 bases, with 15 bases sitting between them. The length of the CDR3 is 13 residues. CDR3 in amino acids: CSVSWGQGTEAFF. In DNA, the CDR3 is TGCAGCGTATCATGGGGCCAGGGCACTGAAGCTTTCTTT.

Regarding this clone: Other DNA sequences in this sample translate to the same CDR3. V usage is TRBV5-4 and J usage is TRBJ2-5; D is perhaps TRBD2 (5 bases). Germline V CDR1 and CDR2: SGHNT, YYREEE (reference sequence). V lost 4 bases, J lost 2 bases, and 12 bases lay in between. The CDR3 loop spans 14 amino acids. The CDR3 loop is CASSPGLAQETQYF. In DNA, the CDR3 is TGTGCCAGCAGCCCTGGATTAGCGCAAGAGACCCAGTACTTC.

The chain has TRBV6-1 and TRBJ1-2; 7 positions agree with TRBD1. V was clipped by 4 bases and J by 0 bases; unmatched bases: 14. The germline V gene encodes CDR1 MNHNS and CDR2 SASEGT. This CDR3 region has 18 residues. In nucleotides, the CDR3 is TGTGCCAGCAGTGCCCCGGGACAGAGCCTGAGGGCTAACTATGGCTACACCTTC. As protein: CASSAPGQSLRANYGYTF.